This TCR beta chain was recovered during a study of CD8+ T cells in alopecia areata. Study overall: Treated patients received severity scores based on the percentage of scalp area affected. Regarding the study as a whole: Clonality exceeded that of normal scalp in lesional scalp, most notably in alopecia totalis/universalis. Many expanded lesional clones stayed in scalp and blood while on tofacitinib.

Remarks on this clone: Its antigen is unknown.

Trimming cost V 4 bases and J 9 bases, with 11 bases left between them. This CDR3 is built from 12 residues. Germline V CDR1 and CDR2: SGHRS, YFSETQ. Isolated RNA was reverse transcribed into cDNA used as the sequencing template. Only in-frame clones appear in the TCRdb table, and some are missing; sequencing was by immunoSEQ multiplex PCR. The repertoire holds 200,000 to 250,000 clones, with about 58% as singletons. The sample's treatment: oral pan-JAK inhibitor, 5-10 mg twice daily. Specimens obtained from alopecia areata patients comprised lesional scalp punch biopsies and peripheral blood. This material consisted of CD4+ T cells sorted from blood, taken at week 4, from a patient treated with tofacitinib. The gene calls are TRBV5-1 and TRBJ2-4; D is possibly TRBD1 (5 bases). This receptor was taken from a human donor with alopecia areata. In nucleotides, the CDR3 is TGCGCCAGCAGCCGAGGTCAGGGCATTCAGTACTTC. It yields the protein CASSRGQGIQYF. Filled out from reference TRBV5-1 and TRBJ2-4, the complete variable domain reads KAGVTQTPRYLIKTRGQQVTLSCSPISGHRSVSWYQQTPGQGLQFLFEYFSETQRNKGNFPGRFSGRQFSNSRSEMNVSTLELGDSALYLCASSRGQGIQYFGAGTRLSVL.